The rows below give T cell receptor beta chains drawn from one sample of a study of blood T cells in healthy people across ages. TCRdb redid the calling of the 5' RACE reads with MiXCR, one entry per CDR3 protein. The data show 750,000 to 950,000 distinct CDR3 sequences, 25% to 30% seen once. The data were also submitted as part of a second study, on T cells of mothers and their children.

The source material was blood. The origin of the receptors is a middle-aged woman in good health. Each CDR3 is given with its conserved first and last residue. D genes are given only for firm matches. The listing skips clone size in some rows; elsewhere it reads once, few, many or a size class.

d_gene | len | j_gene | abundance | v_gene | CDR3aa | CDR3nt
TRBD2 | 16 | TRBJ2-1 | once | TRBV11-2 | CASSLVALAGANEQFF | TGTGCCAGCAGCTTAGTCGCACTAGCGGGGGCCAATGAGCAGTTCTTC
NA | 14 | TRBJ1-2 | many | TRBV7-9 | CASSLETAAGGYTF | TGTGCCAGCAGCTTAGAAACGGCGGCCGGAGGCTACACCTTC
TRBD1 | 14 | TRBJ2-1 | NA | TRBV7-2 | CASSYGTGEDEQFF | TGTGCCAGCAGCTACGGGACAGGGGAGGATGAGCAGTTCTTC
TRBD1 | 15 | TRBJ2-7 | many | TRBV12-3/TRBV12-4 | CASRLGTESSYEQYF | TGTGCCAGCAGACTAGGGACAGAGAGCTCCTACGAGCAGTACTTC
TRBD1 | 15 | TRBJ2-2 | NA | TRBV7-2 | CASIQDRVVTGELFF | TGTGCCAGCATCCAGGACAGGGTTGTCACCGGGGAGCTGTTTTTT
NA | 15 | TRBJ2-7 | many | TRBV5-1 | CASSLWAGDKYEQYF | TGCGCCAGCAGCTTGTGGGCAGGGGATAAATACGAGCAGTACTTC
TRBD1 | 14 | TRBJ1-3 | NA | TRBV6-6 | CASIRQGAGNTIYF | TGTGCCAGCATTCGCCAGGGGGCCGGAAACACCATATATTTT
NA | 17 | TRBJ2-1 | few | TRBV28 | CASSLSRLHNSYNEQFF | TGTGCCAGCAGTTTATCGCGGCTGCACAACTCCTACAATGAGCAGTTCTTC
NA | 17 | TRBJ2-5 | NA | TRBV7-6 | CASSSSGPTSAQETQYF | TGTGCCAGCAGCTCATCAGGGCCGACTAGTGCCCAAGAGACCCAGTACTTC
NA | 15 | TRBJ1-4 | NA | TRBV5-5 | CASSFPGVSNEKLFF | TGTGCCAGCAGCTTTCCCGGGGTGTCTAATGAAAAACTGTTTTTT
TRBD1 | 16 | TRBJ1-5 | NA | TRBV20-1 | CSARDQGGWGNQPQHF | TGCAGTGCTAGAGATCAAGGGGGCTGGGGCAATCAGCCCCAGCATTTT
TRBD1 | 15 | TRBJ1-1 | few | TRBV4-2 | CASSQLDRSDTEAFF | TGTGCCAGCAGCCAATTGGACAGGTCGGATACTGAAGCTTTCTTT
NA | 14 | TRBJ1-2 | once | TRBV6-2/TRBV6-3 | CASSYSKADYGYTF | TGTGCCAGCAGTTACTCGAAGGCGGACTATGGCTACACCTTC
TRBD2 | 17 | TRBJ2-1 | few | TRBV7-3 | CASSSISGGAFYNEQFF | TGTGCCAGCAGCTCGATTAGCGGGGGGGCTTTCTACAATGAGCAGTTCTTC
NA | 13 | TRBJ1-5 | NA | TRBV7-6 | CASSPRQEGAQHF | TGTGCCAGCAGCCCCCGACAGGAAGGGGCCCAGCATTTT
TRBD2 | 15 | TRBJ2-5 | once | TRBV4-1 | CASSRTGSGGGTQYF | TGCGCCAGCAGCCGGACGGGTAGCGGGGGTGGGACCCAGTACTTC
TRBD2 | 16 | TRBJ2-5 | NA | TRBV7-2 | CASSFSPSGIGETQYF | TGTGCCAGCAGCTTCAGTCCTAGCGGGATTGGGGAGACCCAGTACTTC
NA | 15 | TRBJ2-7 | few | TRBV4-3 | CASSQDRGIGYEQYF | TGCGCCAGCAGCCAAGACAGGGGTATCGGGTACGAGCAGTACTTC
TRBD1 | 20 | TRBJ2-3 | NA | TRBV4-1 | CASSQEGDLPAGTGLDTQYF | TGCGCCAGCAGCCAAGAAGGGGACCTACCGGCCGGGACAGGGCTAGATACGCAGTATTTT
NA | 14 | TRBJ1-1 | many | TRBV9 | CASSVGGGSGEAFF | TGTGCCAGCAGCGTAGGAGGGGGAAGTGGTGAAGCTTTCTTT
TRBD1 | 14 | TRBJ2-7 | few | TRBV7-2 | CASSLVQGDYEQYF | TGTGCCAGCAGCTTAGTCCAGGGGGATTACGAGCAGTACTTC
TRBD2 | 16 | TRBJ2-3 | few | TRBV7-7 | CASSPGGLAGTDTQYF | TGTGCTAGCAGCCCCGGAGGGCTAGCGGGGACAGATACGCAGTATTTT
NA | 13 | TRBJ2-7 | many | TRBV24-1 | CATSDLNGFEQYF | TGTGCCACCAGTGATTTGAACGGGTTCGAGCAGTACTTC
NA | 15 | TRBJ1-1 | NA | TRBV7-3 | CASSLDGLGGTETFF | TGTGCCAGCAGCTTAGACGGGCTCGGTGGAACTGAAACTTTCTTT
NA | 14 | TRBJ1-1 | NA | TRBV20-1 | CSAPDSPMNTEAFF | TGCAGTGCTCCGGACAGCCCCATGAACACTGAAGCTTTCTTT
TRBD1 | 15 | TRBJ1-4 | NA | TRBV4-1 | CASSPGSGGNEKLFF | TGCGCCAGCAGCCCCGGGTCAGGGGGTAATGAAAAACTGTTTTTT
NA | 13 | TRBJ2-1 | many | TRBV6-5 | CASSYSLGNEQFF | TGTGCCAGCAGTTACAGTCTGGGGAATGAGCAGTTCTTC
NA | 13 | TRBJ2-3 | few | TRBV10-2 | CASSDGGGDTQYF | TGCGCCAGCAGTGACGGGGGTGGAGATACGCAGTATTTT
TRBD1 | 15 | TRBJ1-2 | few | TRBV5-1 | CASSLEGQGEVGYTF | TGCGCCAGCAGCTTGGAGGGACAGGGGGAAGTAGGCTACACCTTC
NA | 14 | TRBJ1-2 | few | TRBV6-1 | CASRARGRTYGYTF | TGTGCCAGCAGGGCCCGTGGACGGACTTATGGCTACACCTTC
NA | 13 | TRBJ1-4 | NA | TRBV11-1 | CASSLATREKLFF | TGTGCCAGCAGCTTAGCTACGCGGGAAAAACTGTTTTTT
NA | 15 | TRBJ1-2 | few | TRBV28 | CANRRENTGFYGYTF | TGTGCCAACAGAAGGGAAAATACAGGGTTCTATGGCTACACCTTC
NA | 15 | TRBJ1-2 | NA | TRBV4-3 | CASSQDLALGYGYTF | TGCGCCAGCAGCCAAGATTTGGCCCTCGGCTATGGCTACACCTTC
NA | 14 | TRBJ2-1 | NA | TRBV4-1 | CATRGGPSYNEQFF | TGCGCTACACGAGGGGGTCCCTCCTACAATGAGCAGTTCTTC
TRBD1 | 14 | TRBJ2-5 | NA | TRBV5-1 | CATTSGGQEGTQYF | TGCGCCACCACGTCAGGGGGACAGGAGGGGACCCAGTACTTC
TRBD1 | 16 | TRBJ1-3 | once | TRBV4-1 | CASSQMGQSSGNTIYF | TGCGCCAGCAGCCAAATGGGACAGAGCTCTGGAAACACCATATATTTT
NA | 15 | TRBJ1-2 | many | TRBV27 | CASSPREQRNYGYTF | TGTGCCAGCAGCCCGAGGGAGCAAAGGAACTATGGCTACACCTTC
NA | 15 | TRBJ2-3 | NA | TRBV28 | CASSPYAPNPDTQYF | TGTGCCAGCAGTCCCTACGCCCCGAACCCAGATACGCAGTATTTT
NA | 14 | TRBJ2-5 | NA | TRBV29-1 | CSVLEEGSQETQYF | TGCAGCGTTTTGGAGGAGGGGTCTCAAGAGACCCAGTACTTC
TRBD1 | 15 | TRBJ2-2 | many | TRBV7-6 | CASSRNRGNTGELFF | TGTGCCAGCAGCCGCAACAGGGGGAACACCGGGGAGCTGTTTTTT
NA | 15 | TRBJ2-3 | NA | TRBV4-1 | CASSYQGWQEDTQYF | TGCGCCAGCAGCTATCAGGGGTGGCAAGAGGATACGCAGTATTTT
NA | 13 | TRBJ1-6 | few | TRBV9 | CASSVDTNSPLHF | TGTGCCAGCAGCGTAGACACAAATTCACCCCTCCACTTT
NA | 11 | TRBJ2-1 | many | TRBV28 | CASSRSHEQFF | TGTGCCAGCAGTCGGTCCCATGAGCAGTTCTTC
NA | 15 | TRBJ2-7 | NA | TRBV29-1 | CSVSGGAGSYNEQYF | TGCAGCGTCTCCGGGGGTGCGGGCTCCTACAATGAGCAGTACTTC
NA | 13 | TRBJ1-1 | few | TRBV24-1 | CAAVWGHNTEAFF | TGTGCCGCTGTTTGGGGCCACAACACTGAAGCTTTCTTT
NA | 13 | TRBJ2-7 | many | TRBV7-7 | CASSFDPGHEQYF | TGTGCTAGCAGCTTTGACCCGGGACACGAGCAGTACTTC
NA | 13 | TRBJ1-6 | NA | TRBV28 | CASRDPNNSPLHF | TGTGCCAGCAGGGACCCCAATAATTCACCCCTCCACTTT
TRBD2 | 15 | TRBJ2-7 | many | TRBV9 | CASSVGEERGNEQYF | TGTGCCAGCAGCGTAGGGGAGGAGCGGGGTAACGAGCAGTACTTC
NA | 13 | TRBJ2-7 | many | TRBV28 | CASSLGTWGEQYF | TGTGCCAGCAGTTTAGGGACTTGGGGCGAGCAGTACTTC
NA | 12 | TRBJ2-1 | few | TRBV2 | CASRLAYNEQFF | TGTGCCAGCAGACTAGCCTACAATGAGCAGTTCTTC
NA | 13 | TRBJ2-7 | many | TRBV15 | CATSRDEKYEQYF | TGTGCCACCAGCAGAGATGAGAAATACGAGCAGTACTTC
TRBD2 | 16 | TRBJ2-1 | many | TRBV20-1 | CSAKSLAGGSYNEQFF | TGCAGTGCTAAGTCACTAGCGGGGGGCTCCTACAATGAGCAGTTCTTC
NA | 15 | TRBJ2-7 | many | TRBV7-6 | CASSLGRSLSSEQYF | TGTGCCAGCAGCTTAGGCCGCAGTCTCTCTAGCGAGCAGTACTTC
NA | 15 | TRBJ2-7 | NA | TRBV28 | CASSLRQSSYNEQYF | TGTGCCAGCAGTTTAAGGCAGAGCTCCTACAATGAGCAGTACTTC
NA | 13 | TRBJ2-1 | NA | TRBV3-1 | CASRLQAMNEQFF | TGTGCCAGCAGACTACAGGCTATGAATGAGCAGTTCTTC
NA | 13 | TRBJ2-3 | NA | TRBV27 | CASRTLGTDTQYF | TGTGCCAGCAGGACCCTAGGCACAGATACGCAGTATTTT
TRBD1 | 14 | TRBJ1-1 | NA | TRBV20-1 | CSARRGRGYTEAFF | TGCAGTGCTCGCAGGGGGCGCGGGTACACTGAAGCTTTCTTT
NA | 17 | TRBJ1-1 | few | TRBV12-3/TRBV12-4 | CASSLWFAGGGLTEAFF | TGTGCCAGCAGTTTATGGTTCGCCGGGGGCGGGTTGACTGAAGCTTTCTTT
TRBD2 | 15 | TRBJ2-5 | NA | TRBV27 | CASSSGLAGLRTQYF | TGTGCCAGCAGTTCAGGACTAGCAGGGCTAAGGACCCAGTACTTC